The present TCR beta chain was sequenced within a study of early T cells in non-severe SARS-CoV-2 infection. Study-wide context: Sequencing used unsorted whole-blood bulk RNA, so chains lack pairing.

Points from the study as a whole: VDJdb matching, biased toward anti-spike CD8 responses, missed private and CD4 specificities.

CDR3 length: 19 amino acids. From germline, CDR1 is MNHEY and CDR2 SMNVEV (reference sequence). Trimming at V came to 2 bases and at J to 7 bases, leaving 16 bases not matched to a gene. cDNA molecules, individually, were tagged with unique molecular identifiers. TCRdb called the 5' RACE reads again in MiXCR, with one record for every CDR3 protein. The sample gives about 83,000 distinct CDR3 sequences, more than 9% of which show up once; around 8% is in the top ten. In regard to this clonotype: Antigen: not known.

The chain employs TRBV27 and TRBJ1-6; 8 bases fit TRBD1. The clonotype was recovered from an adult who was a healthcare worker with PCR-confirmed SARS-CoV-2 infection or an uninfected control (not recorded which). Material: whole blood, obtained at baseline. The chain's CDR3 is CASSLRQGFSGAGNSPLHF. The CDR3, as DNA: TGTGCCAGCAGTTTACGACAGGGGTTTTCTGGCGCCGGGAATTCACCCCTCCACTTT.